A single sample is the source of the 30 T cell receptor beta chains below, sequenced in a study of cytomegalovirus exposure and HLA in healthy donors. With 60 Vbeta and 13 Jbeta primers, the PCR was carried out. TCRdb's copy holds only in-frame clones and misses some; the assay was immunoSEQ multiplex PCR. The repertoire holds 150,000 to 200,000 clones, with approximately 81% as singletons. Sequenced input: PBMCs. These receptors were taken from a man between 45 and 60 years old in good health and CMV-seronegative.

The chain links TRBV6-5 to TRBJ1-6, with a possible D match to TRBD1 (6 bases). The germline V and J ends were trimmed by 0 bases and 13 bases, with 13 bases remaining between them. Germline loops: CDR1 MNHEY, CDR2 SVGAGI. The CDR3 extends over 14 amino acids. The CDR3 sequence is CASSYSHQGWPLHF. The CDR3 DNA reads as TGTGCCAGCAGTTACTCGCACCAGGGGTGGCCCCTCCACTTT.

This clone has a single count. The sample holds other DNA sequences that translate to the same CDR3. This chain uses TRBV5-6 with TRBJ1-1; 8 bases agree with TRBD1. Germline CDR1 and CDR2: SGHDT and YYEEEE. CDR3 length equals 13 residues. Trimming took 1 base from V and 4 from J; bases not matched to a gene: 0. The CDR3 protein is CASSLTGGTEAFF. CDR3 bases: TGTGCCAGCAGCTTGACAGGGGGCACTGAAGCTTTCTTT. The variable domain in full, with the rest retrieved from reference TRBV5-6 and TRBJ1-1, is DAGVTQSPTHLIKTRGQQVTLRCSPKSGHDTVSWYQQALGQGPQFIFQYYEEEERQRGNFPDRFSGHQFPNYSSELNVNALLLGDSALYLCASSLTGGTEAFFGQGTRLTVV.

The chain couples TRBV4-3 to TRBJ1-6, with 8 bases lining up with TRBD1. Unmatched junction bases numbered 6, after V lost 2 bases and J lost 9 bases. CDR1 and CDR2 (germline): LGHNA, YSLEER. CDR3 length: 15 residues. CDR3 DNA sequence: TGCGCCAGCAGCCAATACAGGGGGGGTGTTTCACCCCTCCACTTT. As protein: CASSQYRGGVSPLHF.

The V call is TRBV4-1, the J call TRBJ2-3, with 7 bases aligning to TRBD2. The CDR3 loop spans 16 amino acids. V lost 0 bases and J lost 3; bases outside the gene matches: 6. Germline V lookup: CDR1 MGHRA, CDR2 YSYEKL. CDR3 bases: TGCGCCAGCAGCCAAGAGGGGGGGATCCGTACAGATACGCAGTATTTT. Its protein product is CASSQEGGIRTDTQYF.

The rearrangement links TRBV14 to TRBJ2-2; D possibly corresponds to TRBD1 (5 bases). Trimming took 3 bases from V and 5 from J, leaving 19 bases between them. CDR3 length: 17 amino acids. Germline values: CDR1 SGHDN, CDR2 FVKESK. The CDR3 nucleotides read TGTGCCAGCAGCCAGGTAGCAGGGCCCCCCTGGACCGGGGAGCTGTTTTTT. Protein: CASSQVAGPPWTGELFF.

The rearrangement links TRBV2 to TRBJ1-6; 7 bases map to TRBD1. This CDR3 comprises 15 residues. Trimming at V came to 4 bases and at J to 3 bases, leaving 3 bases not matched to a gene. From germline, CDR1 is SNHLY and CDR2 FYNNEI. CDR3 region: CASSGTGDYNSPLHF. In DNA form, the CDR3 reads TGTGCCAGCAGTGGTACAGGGGACTATAATTCACCCCTCCACTTT.

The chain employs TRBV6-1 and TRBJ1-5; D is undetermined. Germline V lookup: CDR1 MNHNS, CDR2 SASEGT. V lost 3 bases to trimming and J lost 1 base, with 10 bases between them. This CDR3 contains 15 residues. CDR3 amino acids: CASSELAGSNQPQHF. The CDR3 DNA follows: TGTGCCAGCAGTGAGTTGGCAGGAAGCAATCAGCCCCAGCATTTT.

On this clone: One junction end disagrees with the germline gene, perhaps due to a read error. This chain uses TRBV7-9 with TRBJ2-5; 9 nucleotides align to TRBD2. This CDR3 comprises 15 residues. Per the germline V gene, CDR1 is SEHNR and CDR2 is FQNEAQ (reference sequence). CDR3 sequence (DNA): TGTTCCAGCAGCCTTGGGACTAGCAGCCAAGAGACCCAGTACTTC. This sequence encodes CSSSLGTSSQETQYF.

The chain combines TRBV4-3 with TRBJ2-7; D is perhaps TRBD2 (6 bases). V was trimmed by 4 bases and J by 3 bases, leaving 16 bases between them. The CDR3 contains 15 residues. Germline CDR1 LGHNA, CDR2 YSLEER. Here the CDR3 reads CASSPWVGGSYEQYF. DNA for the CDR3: TGCGCCAGCAGCCCATGGGTTGGGGGGAGCTACGAGCAGTACTTC.

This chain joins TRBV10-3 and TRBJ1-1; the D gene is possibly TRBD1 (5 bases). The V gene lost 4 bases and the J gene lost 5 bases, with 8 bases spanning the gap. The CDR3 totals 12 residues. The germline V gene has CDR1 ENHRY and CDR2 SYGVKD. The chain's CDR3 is CAISGGGTEAFF. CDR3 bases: TGTGCCATCAGTGGGGGGGGGACTGAAGCTTTCTTT.

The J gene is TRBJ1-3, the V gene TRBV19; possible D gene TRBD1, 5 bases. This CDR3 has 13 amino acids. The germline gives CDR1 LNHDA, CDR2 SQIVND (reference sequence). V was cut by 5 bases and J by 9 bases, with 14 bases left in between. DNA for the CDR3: TGTGCCAGTAGTGAGGGACTCCGTGGCACCATATATTTT. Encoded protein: CASSEGLRGTIYF.

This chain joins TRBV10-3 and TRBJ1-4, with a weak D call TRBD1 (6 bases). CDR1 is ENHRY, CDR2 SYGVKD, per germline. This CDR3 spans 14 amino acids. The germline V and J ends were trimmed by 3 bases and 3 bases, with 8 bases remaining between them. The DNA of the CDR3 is TGTGCCATCAGTGATACAGGGCCTAATGAAAAACTGTTTTTT. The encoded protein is CAISDTGPNEKLFF.

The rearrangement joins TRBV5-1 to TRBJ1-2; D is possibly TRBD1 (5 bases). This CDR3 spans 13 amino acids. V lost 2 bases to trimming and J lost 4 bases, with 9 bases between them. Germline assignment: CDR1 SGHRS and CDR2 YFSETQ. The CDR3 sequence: CASSLQESYGYTF. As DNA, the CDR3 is TGCGCCAGCAGCTTACAGGAGAGCTATGGCTACACCTTC.

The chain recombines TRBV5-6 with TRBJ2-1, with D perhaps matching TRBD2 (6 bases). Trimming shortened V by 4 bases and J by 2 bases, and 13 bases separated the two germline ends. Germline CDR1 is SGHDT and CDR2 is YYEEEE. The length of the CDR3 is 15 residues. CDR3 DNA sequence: TGTGCCAGCAGCCGGGTTAGGACTACCTACAATGAGCAGTTCTTC. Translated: CASSRVRTTYNEQFF.

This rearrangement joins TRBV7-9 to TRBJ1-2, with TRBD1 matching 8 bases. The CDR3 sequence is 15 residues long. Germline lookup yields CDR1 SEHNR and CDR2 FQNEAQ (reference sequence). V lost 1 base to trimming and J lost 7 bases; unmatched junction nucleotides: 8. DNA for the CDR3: TGTGCCAGCAGCTTAGGAGGACAGGGTTTGTCTGGCTACACCTTC. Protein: CASSLGGQGLSGYTF.

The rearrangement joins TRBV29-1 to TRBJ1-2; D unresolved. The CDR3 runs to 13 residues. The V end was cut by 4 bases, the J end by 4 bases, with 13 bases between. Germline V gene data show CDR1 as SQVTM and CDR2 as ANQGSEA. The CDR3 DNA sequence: TGCAGCGTTGGACACGCCGGAGGCTATGGCTACACCTTC. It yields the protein CSVGHAGGYGYTF.

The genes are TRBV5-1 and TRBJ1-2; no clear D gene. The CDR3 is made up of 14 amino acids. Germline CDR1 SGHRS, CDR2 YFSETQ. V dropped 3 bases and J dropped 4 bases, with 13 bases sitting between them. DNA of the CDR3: TGCGCCAGCAGCTGGGGAGAGGCGGCCTATGGCTACACCTTC. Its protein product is CASSWGEAAYGYTF.

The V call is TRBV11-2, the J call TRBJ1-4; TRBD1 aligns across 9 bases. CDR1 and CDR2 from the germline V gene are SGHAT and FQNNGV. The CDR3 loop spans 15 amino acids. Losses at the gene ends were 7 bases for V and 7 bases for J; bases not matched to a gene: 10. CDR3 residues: CASIPSRDRVEKLFF. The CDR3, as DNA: TGTGCCAGCATCCCGTCCCGGGACAGGGTTGAAAAACTGTTTTTT.

The CDR3 sequence is CASSRTGSGNTIYF. DNA of the CDR3: TGTGCCAGCAGTAGGACAGGCTCTGGAAACACCATATATTTT. The J gene is TRBJ1-3, the V gene TRBV2, with 7 bases identical to TRBD1. Trimming at V came to 5 bases and at J to 0 bases, leaving 1 base not matched to a gene. The CDR3 consists of 14 residues. In germline, CDR1 is SNHLY, CDR2 FYNNEI. Variable domain in full (rest from reference TRBV2 and TRBJ1-3): EPEVTQTPSHQVTQMGQEVILRCVPISNHLYFYWYRQILGQKVEFLVSFYNNEISEKSEIFDDQFSVERPDGSNFTLKIRSTKLEDSAMYFCASSRTGSGNTIYFGEGSWLTVV.

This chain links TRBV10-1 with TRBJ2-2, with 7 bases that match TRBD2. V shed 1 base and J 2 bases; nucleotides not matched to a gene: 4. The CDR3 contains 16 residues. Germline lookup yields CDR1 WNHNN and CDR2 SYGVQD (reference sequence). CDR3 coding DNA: TGCGCCAGCAGTGAGTGGGGGGGAGGAAACACCGGGGAGCTGTTTTTT. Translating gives CASSEWGGGNTGELFF.

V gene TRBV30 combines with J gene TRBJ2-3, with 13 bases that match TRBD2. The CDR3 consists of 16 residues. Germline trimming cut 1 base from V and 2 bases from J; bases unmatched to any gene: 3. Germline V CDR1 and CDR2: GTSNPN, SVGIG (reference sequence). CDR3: CAWSGTSGGTTDTQYF. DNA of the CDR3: TGTGCCTGGAGTGGGACTAGCGGGGGTACCACAGATACGCAGTATTTT.

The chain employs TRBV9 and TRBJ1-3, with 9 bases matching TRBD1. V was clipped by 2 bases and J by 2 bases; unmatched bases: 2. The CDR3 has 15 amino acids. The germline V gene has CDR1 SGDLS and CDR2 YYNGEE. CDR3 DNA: TGTGCCAGCAGCGTTGGGACAGGGCCTGGAAACACCATATATTTT. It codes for CASSVGTGPGNTIYF.

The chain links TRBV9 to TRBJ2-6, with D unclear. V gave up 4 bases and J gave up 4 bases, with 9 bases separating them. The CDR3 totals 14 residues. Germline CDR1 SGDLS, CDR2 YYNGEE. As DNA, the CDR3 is TGTGCCAGCAGCCAAAGCGCCGGGGCCAACGTCCTGACTTTC. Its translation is CASSQSAGANVLTF.

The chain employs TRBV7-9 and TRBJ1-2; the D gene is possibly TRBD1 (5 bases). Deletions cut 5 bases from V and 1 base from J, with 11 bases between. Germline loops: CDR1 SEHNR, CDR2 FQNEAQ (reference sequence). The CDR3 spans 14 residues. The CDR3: CASSGGTDNYGYTF. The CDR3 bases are TGTGCCAGCAGCGGCGGGACGGATAACTATGGCTACACCTTC.

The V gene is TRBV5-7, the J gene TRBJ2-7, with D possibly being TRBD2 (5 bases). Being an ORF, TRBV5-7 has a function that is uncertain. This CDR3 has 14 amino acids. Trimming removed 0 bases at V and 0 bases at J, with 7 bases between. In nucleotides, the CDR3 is TGTGCCAGCAGCTTGGAACGGGACTCCTACGAGCAGTACTTC. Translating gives CASSLERDSYEQYF.

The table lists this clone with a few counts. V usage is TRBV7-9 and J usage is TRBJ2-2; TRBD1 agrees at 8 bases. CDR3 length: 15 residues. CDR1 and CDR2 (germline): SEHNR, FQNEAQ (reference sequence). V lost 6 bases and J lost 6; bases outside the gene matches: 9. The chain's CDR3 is CASSSGTGLSGELFF. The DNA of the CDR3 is TGTGCCAGCAGTTCCGGGACAGGTTTATCCGGGGAGCTGTTTTTT.

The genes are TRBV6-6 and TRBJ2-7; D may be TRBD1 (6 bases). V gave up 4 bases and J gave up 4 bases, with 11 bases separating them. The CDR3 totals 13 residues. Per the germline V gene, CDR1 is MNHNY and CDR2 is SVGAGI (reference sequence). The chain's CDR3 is CASSSDSRYEQYF. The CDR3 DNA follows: TGTGCCAGCAGTTCGGACAGCCGATACGAGCAGTACTTC.

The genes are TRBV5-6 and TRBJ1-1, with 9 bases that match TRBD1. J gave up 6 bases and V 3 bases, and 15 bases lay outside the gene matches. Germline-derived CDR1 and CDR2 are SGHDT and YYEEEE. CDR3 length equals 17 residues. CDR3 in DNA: TGTGCCAGCAGCTCAGACAGGGGGATTTGGGTGTTGTCTGAAGCTTTCTTT. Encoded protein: CASSSDRGIWVLSEAFF.

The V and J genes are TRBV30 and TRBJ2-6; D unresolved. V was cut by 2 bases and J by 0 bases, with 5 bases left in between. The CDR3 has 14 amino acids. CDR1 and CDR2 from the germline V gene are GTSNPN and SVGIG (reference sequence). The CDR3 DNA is TGTGCCTGGAGTCGTCCCTCTGGGGCCAACGTCCTGACTTTC. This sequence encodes CAWSRPSGANVLTF.

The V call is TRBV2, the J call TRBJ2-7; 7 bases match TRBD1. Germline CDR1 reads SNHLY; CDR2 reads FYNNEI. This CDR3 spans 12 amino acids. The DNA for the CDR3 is TGTGCGTCGGGGACAGATTCCTACGAGCAGTACTTC. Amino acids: CASGTDSYEQYF.